This T cell receptor beta chain is drawn from a study of cytomegalovirus exposure and HLA in healthy donors. The ends lost 1 base at V and 5 bases at J; junction bases unmatched: 9. The CDR3 length is 16 residues. The germline V gene encodes CDR1 LNHNV and CDR2 YYDKDF (reference sequence). Comment on this clone: The antigen is not known.

PCR amplification relied on 60 Vbeta primers (plus 13 Jbeta primers). Produced via immunoSEQ multiplex PCR; TCRdb's table is partial and in-frame only. The sample lists 200,000 or so clones; approximately 83% were seen once. The study's findings and limits: In vitro, a few CMV-associated chains proved specific for CMV antigens.

Sequences were obtained from PBMCs. This sequence joins TRBV15 and TRBJ2-7; 9 nucleotides line up with TRBD1. This clonotype was obtained from a boy aged 2-15 years in good health and CMV-seronegative. CDR3 amino acids: CATSRAGTGNGNEQYF. For the CDR3, the DNA is TGTGCCACCAGCAGAGCCGGGACAGGGAACGGCAACGAGCAGTACTTC.